This TCR beta chain was identified in a study of beta chain features in type 1 diabetes. Findings and caveats of the study: PCR may have favored shorter templates equally in patients and controls. Compared with healthy donors, patients appeared to share more similar naive, central memory and regulatory TCRB repertoires.

This clone occurred a few times. The target antigen is unknown. This CDR3 comprises 14 residues. CDR1 SEHNR and CDR2 FQNEAQ come from the germline V gene (reference sequence). Trimming cost V 2 bases and J 1 base, with 6 bases left between them. Investigators reverse transcribed all isolated RNA, so they sequenced expressed TCRB transcripts. The method was immunoSEQ multiplex PCR; TCRdb's version includes in-frame clones alone and lacks a portion of them. Here the sample spans about 400,000 clones, 10% to 15% being singletons. The receptor's source is a man aged 18 to 30 in good health. The rearrangement links TRBV7-9 to TRBJ2-1; D unresolved. Sequences were obtained from naive CD4+ T cells from blood. The CDR3, as DNA: TGTGCCAGCAGCTTACGGGTTTCCTACAATGAGCAGTTCTTC. This encodes CASSLRVSYNEQFF.